The next 11 T cell receptor beta chains were all read from a single sample in a study of blood T cell repertoires in COVID-19. The repertoire was sequenced with immunoSEQ multiplex PCR; TCRdb's copy has only in-frame clones and lacks some. The table lists fewer than 450,000 clones, about nine tenths of them singletons. Sequenced sample: peripheral blood. These receptor sequences come from a woman aged 45 to 65 with COVID-19, enrolled during active disease.

The rearrangement joins TRBV28 to TRBJ2-1; 9 positions agree with TRBD2. The CDR3 has 14 residues. CDR1 and CDR2 (germline): MDHEN, SYDVKM. The J segment lost 10 bases and the V segment lost 6 bases, leaving 10 bases of the junction unmatched. The CDR3 region has the DNA TGTGCCAGCAGAACAGCGGGGGGACTCGGCGAGCAGTTCTTC. Its protein product is CASRTAGGLGEQFF.

This clone was counted once. This sequence joins TRBV3-1 (or the pseudogene TRBV3-2) and TRBJ2-7, with TRBD1 matching over 8 bases. This CDR3 comprises 16 residues. Germline loops: CDR1 LGHDT, CDR2 YNNKEL (reference sequence). The V segment lost 1 base and the J segment 2 bases; nucleotides outside the gene matches: 7. The CDR3 is CASSQVRQGWTYEQYF. CDR3 DNA sequence: TGTGCCAGCAGCCAAGTCCGACAGGGGTGGACCTACGAGCAGTACTTC.

A few counts support this clone. V usage is TRBV4-1 and J usage is TRBJ2-1; 8 nucleotides match TRBD2. V was pared by 0 bases and J by 6 bases, with 7 bases of the junction left unmatched. The germline V gene has CDR1 MGHRA and CDR2 YSYEKL. This CDR3 is 16 amino acids long. The CDR3 DNA reads as TGCGCCAGCAGCCAAGAAGGGCGGGGGGTCTCCAATGAGCAGTTCTTC. Encoded protein: CASSQEGRGVSNEQFF.

The chain uses TRBV2 and TRBJ1-6; D unclear. The V end was cut by 1 base, the J end by 0 bases, with 7 bases between. The CDR3 has 16 residues. The germline V gene has CDR1 SNHLY and CDR2 FYNNEI. The CDR3 DNA follows: TGTGCCAGCAGTGAAGTAGTGGTCTCCTATAATTCACCCCTCCACTTT. Protein product: CASSEVVVSYNSPLHF.

The chain employs TRBV27 and TRBJ2-7, with 7 bases fitting TRBD2. The J segment lost 4 bases and the V segment lost 5 bases, leaving 11 bases of the junction unmatched. The CDR3 is made up of 15 amino acids. Per the germline V gene, CDR1 is MNHEY and CDR2 is SMNVEV (reference sequence). The CDR3 here is CASSLPIRGGYEQYF. DNA of the CDR3: TGTGCCAGCAGTCTACCCATTCGCGGGGGATACGAGCAGTACTTC.

The chain combines TRBV7-2 with TRBJ1-1, with TRBD1 matching 7 bases. The CDR3 is made up of 16 amino acids. The V gene end was trimmed by 1 base and the J gene end by 0 bases; junction bases not matched to a gene: 5. Germline CDR1 SGHTA, CDR2 FQGNSA. The CDR3, as DNA: TGTGCCAGCAGCTTAGGTAGGGGGCCTTTGAACACTGAAGCTTTCTTT. Translated, it gives CASSLGRGPLNTEAFF. Supplemented by reference TRBV7-2 and TRBJ1-1, the full variable domain reads GAGVSQSPSNKVTEKGKDVELRCDPISGHTALYWYRQSLGQGLEFLIYFQGNSAPDKSGLPSDRFSAERTGGSVSTLTIQRTQQEDSAVYLCASSLGRGPLNTEAFFGQGTRLTVV.

The rearrangement uses TRBV6-6 and TRBJ1-5; D unclear. V shed 2 bases and J shed 5 bases, with 10 bases lying between them. CDR3 length: 14 residues. CDR1 is MNHNY, CDR2 SVGAGI, per germline (reference sequence). The DNA of the CDR3 is TGTGCCAGCAGTTACGTCACCCCGGATCAGCCCCAGCATTTT. It translates to CASSYVTPDQPQHF.

This chain uses TRBV7-8 with TRBJ2-1, with 8 bases aligning to TRBD2. J gave up 7 bases and V 4 bases, and 12 bases lay outside the gene matches. Germline CDR1 SGHVS, CDR2 FQNEAQ. There are 16 residues in the CDR3. CDR3 in DNA: TGTGCCAGCAGCTCCCACGGGGGGGCCTTGGGGAATGAGCAGTTCTTC. Translating it yields CASSSHGGALGNEQFF. Filled out from reference TRBV7-8 and TRBJ2-1, the complete variable domain reads GAGVSQSPRYKVAKRGQDVALRCDPISGHVSLFWYQQALGQGPEFLTYFQNEAQLDKSGLPSDRFFAERPEGSVSTLKIQRTQQEDSAVYLCASSSHGGALGNEQFFGPGTRLTVL.

The genes are TRBV6-6 and TRBJ1-2; a possible D gene is TRBD1 (6 bases). The germline gives CDR1 MNHNY, CDR2 SVGAGI (reference sequence). The CDR3 spans 13 residues. V was shortened by 5 bases and J by 8 bases, with 15 bases between the two germline ends. The CDR3: CASSPYRVGGYTF. CDR3 DNA sequence: TGTGCCAGCAGTCCCTACAGGGTCGGGGGCTACACCTTC.

The chain couples TRBV2 to TRBJ1-2; 7 nucleotides match TRBD1. Trimming took 8 bases from V and 1 from J; bases not matched to a gene: 7. This CDR3 spans 14 amino acids. Germline V gene sequence: CDR1 SNHLY, CDR2 FYNNEI. The CDR3 loop is CASSGQVVNYGYTF. The DNA for the CDR3 is TGTGCCAGCTCCGGACAGGTCGTTAACTATGGCTACACCTTC.

The genes are TRBV30 and TRBJ2-1; 9 bases agree with TRBD1. The CDR3 is 15 amino acids. Germline loops: CDR1 GTSNPN, CDR2 SVGIG (reference sequence). With 3 bases clipped from V and 5 bases from J, the junction kept 8 bases outside the gene matches. The CDR3 sequence is CAWSETGTGNNEQFF. The CDR3 DNA sequence: TGTGCCTGGAGCGAGACCGGGACAGGGAACAATGAGCAGTTCTTC. Looking up the rest from reference TRBV30 and TRBJ2-1 gives the full variable domain: SQTIHQWPATLVQPVGSPLSLECTVEGTSNPNLYWYRQAAGRGLQLLFYSVGIGQISSEVPQNLSASRPQDRQFILSSKKLLLSDSGFYLCAWSETGTGNNEQFFGPGTRLTVL.